One sample yielded the 2 T cell receptor beta chains listed below, sequenced in a study of human T cells and chemical hapten exposure. TCRdb reanalysed the RACE reads using MiXCR and keeps one entry per CDR3 protein. The repertoire consists of under 200,000 distinct CDR3 sequences, with roughly 15% occurring once and the leading ten covering 1.5% to 2%. Documented time point: patch test 1, 2 weeks after DPC sensitization. The sample's treatment: therapeutic diphenylcyclopropenone sensitization with weekly scalp DPC. The sample in question was whole blood, obtained in connection with sensitization to the hapten diphenylcyclopropenone (DPC). The origin of the receptors is a woman aged 25-40 years with alopecia areata. Some clones in this sample may be carry-over from other donors' samples.

In this sample, this clonotype turned up a few times. The chain couples TRBV28 to TRBJ1-6, with D possibly being TRBD1 (6 bases). This CDR3 contains 12 residues. Trimming took 10 bases from V and 6 from J, leaving 10 bases between them. The V gene's germline CDR1 is MDHEN and CDR2 SYDVKM. The CDR3 region is CATGHRNSPLHF. For the CDR3, the DNA is TGTGCCACGGGACATCGTAATTCACCCCTCCACTTT.

This chain connects TRBV3-1 to TRBJ1-5; D uncertain. V was pared by 1 base and J by 3 bases, with 7 bases between. The germline V gene has CDR1 LGHDT and CDR2 YNNKEL (reference sequence). The CDR3 covers 14 residues. The CDR3 coding sequence is TGTGCCAGCAGCCAAGGCAGGAACAATCAGCCCCAGCATTTT. As protein: CASSQGRNNQPQHF.